These 31 T cell receptor beta chains were all obtained from the same sample, sequenced in a study of T cells after yellow fever vaccination. TCRdb called the 5' RACE reads again in MiXCR, with one record for every CDR3 protein. The profile shows 250,000 or so distinct CDR3 sequences, about 3.5% of them singletons. The sample here was PBMCs, taken 15 days after the yellow fever booster vaccination. These receptors were taken from a man between 18 and 29 years old who received the YFV17D yellow fever vaccine.

This clonotype was seen at least ten times. The CDR3 spells CASWRGGTDTQYF. DNA for the CDR3: TGTGCCTCCTGGCGGGGGGGAACAGATACGCAGTATTTT. V gene TRBV6-2 or TRBV6-3 combines with J gene TRBJ2-3; 9 bases map to TRBD2. Germline CDR1 is MNHEY and CDR2 is SVGEGT. This CDR3 is 13 amino acids long. With V trimmed by 11 bases and J by 3 bases, 6 bases remained unmatched.

This clonotype was detected many times. The chain is built from TRBV5-4 and TRBJ2-7, with TRBD1 matching 12 bases. After removal of 1 base from V and 5 bases from J, the junction contained 4 bases not matched to a gene. The CDR3 consists of 15 residues. CDR1 is SGHNT, CDR2 YYREEE, per germline (reference sequence). The CDR3 sequence: CASSLLGTGGNEQYV. The CDR3 DNA sequence: TGTGCCAGCAGCTTGCTAGGGACAGGGGGCAACGAGCAGTACGTC.

This clonotype was detected ten times or more. CDR3 DNA: TGTGCCAGCAGCTTAAAAGGGACTAGCGGGAGAAGCACAGATACGCAGTATTTT. Its protein product is CASSLKGTSGRSTDTQYF. V gene TRBV7-6 combines with J gene TRBJ2-3, with 14 bases aligning to TRBD2. The CDR3 has 18 amino acids. V was pared by 2 bases and J by 0 bases, with 4 bases of the junction left unmatched. CDR1 SGHVS and CDR2 FNYEAQ come from the germline V gene.

This clonotype has at least ten counts. The rearrangement joins TRBV6-1 to TRBJ2-5, with 9 positions matching TRBD1. The CDR3 extends over 15 amino acids. Germline loops: CDR1 MNHNS, CDR2 SASEGT. V trimming: 7 bases; J trimming: 13 bases; junction bases outside the gene matches: 19. CDR3: CASINAPGQGFSRYF. In DNA form, the CDR3 reads TGTGCCAGCATTAACGCTCCGGGACAGGGATTTTCCCGGTACTTC.

In this sample, this clonotype turned up many times. The V and J genes are TRBV5-1 and TRBJ2-5; 7 bases map to TRBD1. V lost 3 bases, J lost 2 bases, and 7 bases stayed unmatched. Germline V gene data show CDR1 as SGHRS and CDR2 as YFSETQ. This CDR3 contains 15 residues. Written as DNA, the CDR3 is TGCGCCAGCAGCTACGGGACAGCTTTTCAAGAGACCCAGTACTTC. Translated: CASSYGTAFQETQYF.

This clonotype was recorded many times. The genes are TRBV20-1 and TRBJ1-2, with D unresolved. The CDR3 consists of 13 residues. Trimming cost V 0 bases and J 4 bases, with 9 bases left between them. Germline loops: CDR1 DFQATT, CDR2 SNEGSKA (reference sequence). CDR3 in amino acids: CSARDVRSYGYTF. CDR3 sequence (DNA): TGCAGTGCTAGAGACGTCAGAAGCTATGGCTACACCTTC.

This clonotype was seen at least ten times. J is TRBJ2-1 and V is TRBV2; 8 nucleotides line up with TRBD1. The J segment lost 0 bases and the V segment lost 6 bases, leaving 4 bases of the junction unmatched. The CDR3 spans 15 residues. Per germline, CDR1 SNHLY and CDR2 FYNNEI. The CDR3 is CASSWTGSSYNEQFF. CDR3 DNA: TGTGCCAGCAGCTGGACAGGGAGCTCCTACAATGAGCAGTTCTTC.

The sample holds many counts of this clonotype. The rearrangement uses TRBV2 and TRBJ1-2; 7 bases are shared with TRBD1. V shed 4 bases and J 4 bases; nucleotides not matched to a gene: 9. Germline CDR1 is SNHLY and CDR2 is FYNNEI. CDR3 length equals 15 residues. CDR3 sequence: CASSVNRGAGYGYTF. CDR3 in DNA: TGTGCCAGCAGTGTAAACAGGGGCGCGGGCTATGGCTACACCTTC.

This clonotype has at least ten counts. The chain joins TRBV4-1 to TRBJ2-3, with 9 nucleotides matching TRBD2. This CDR3 has 15 amino acids. The germline V gene has CDR1 MGHRA and CDR2 YSYEKL. V was clipped by 4 bases and J by 1 base; unmatched bases: 3. The CDR3 region is CASSRKRGGTDTQYF. The DNA of the CDR3 is TGCGCCAGCAGCCGGAAGCGGGGGGGCACAGATACGCAGTATTTT.

This clonotype showed up just a few times. The chain couples TRBV5-1 to TRBJ1-2, with TRBD1 as a possible D gene (6 bases). V was trimmed by 3 bases and J by 4 bases, leaving 19 bases between them. The CDR3 runs to 16 residues. Germline V CDR1 and CDR2: SGHRS, YFSETQ. CDR3 bases: TGCGCCAGCAGCTCCTCACAGGGACCCATTGCCTATGGCTACACCTTC. Encoded protein: CASSSSQGPIAYGYTF.

This clonotype was counted ten times or more. DNA for the CDR3: TGTGCCAGTAGTATACTCGGGGGTATTGCGGACACTGAAGCTTTCTTT. As protein: CASSILGGIADTEAFF. The chain joins TRBV19 to TRBJ1-1, with D maybe TRBD1 (5 bases). The CDR3 covers 16 residues. V shed 2 bases and J shed 3 bases, with 16 bases lying between them. Germline CDR1 and CDR2: LNHDA and SQIVND (reference sequence).

This clonotype was found many times. CDR3 coding DNA: TGTGCCAGCAGTGGGCAACCTTCACCCCTCCACTTT. It translates to CASSGQPSPLHF. This chain links TRBV2 with TRBJ1-6; D gene ambiguous. From germline, CDR1 is SNHLY and CDR2 FYNNEI. The CDR3 length is 12 residues. Deletions cut 4 bases from V and 9 bases from J, with 7 bases between.

This clonotype occurred many times. The rearrangement links TRBV5-1 to TRBJ2-5; 7 bases are a match to TRBD1. There are 14 residues in the CDR3. Germline V CDR1 and CDR2: SGHRS, YFSETQ. V lost 4 bases and J lost 1; bases outside the gene matches: 4. The CDR3 is CASSNGDSQETQYF. CDR3 bases: TGCGCCAGCAGCAACGGGGACAGCCAAGAGACCCAGTACTTC.

This clonotype was detected ten times or more. The genes are TRBV20-1 and TRBJ2-1; TRBD2 is a possible D gene (6 bases). Germline V gene data show CDR1 as DFQATT and CDR2 as SNEGSKA (reference sequence). CDR3 length: 15 residues. Deletions cut 3 bases from V and 7 bases from J, with 19 bases between. CDR3 residues: CSARMSVGGRNEQFF. The CDR3 nucleotides read TGCAGTGCTAGGATGTCAGTCGGGGGTCGGAATGAGCAGTTCTTC.

At least ten counts were recorded for this clonotype. This sequence joins TRBV15 and TRBJ1-1; no reliable D call. There are 12 residues in the CDR3. V lost 0 bases and J lost 2, with 1 base in between. Looked up from germline, CDR1 is LNHNV and CDR2 is YYDKDF (reference sequence). Here the CDR3 DNA reads TGTGCCACCAGCAGAGATAACACTGAAGCTTTCTTT. The encoded protein is CATSRDNTEAFF.

This clonotype was counted ten times or more. The chain joins TRBV24-1 to TRBJ1-5; D possibly corresponds to TRBD1 (5 bases). Trimming removed 3 bases at V and 6 bases at J, with 8 bases between. There are 13 residues in the CDR3. Germline lookup yields CDR1 KGHDR and CDR2 SFDVKD. The CDR3 sequence is CATSDEGLQPQHF. In DNA form, the CDR3 reads TGTGCCACCAGTGATGAGGGGCTTCAGCCCCAGCATTTT.

Many counts were recorded for this clonotype. The chain joins TRBV12-3 or TRBV12-4 to TRBJ2-2; a possible D gene is TRBD1 (5 bases). The CDR3 consists of 13 residues. Deletions cut 3 bases from V and 7 bases from J, with 9 bases between. The CDR3 loop reads CASSFPGNGELFF. In nucleotides, the CDR3 is TGTGCCAGCAGTTTTCCAGGGAACGGGGAGCTGTTTTTT.

This clonotype was observed many times. The chain couples TRBV18 to TRBJ2-3; 9 positions agree with TRBD2. V lost 3 bases to trimming and J lost 2 bases; unmatched junction nucleotides: 6. The germline V gene has CDR1 KGHSH and CDR2 LQKENI. The CDR3 length is 16 residues. CDR3 sequence reads: CASSPSGTSLTDTQYF. The CDR3 DNA is TGTGCCAGCTCACCGTCCGGGACTAGCCTCACAGATACGCAGTATTTT.

This clonotype has ten or more counts. This chain connects TRBV10-3 to TRBJ2-3; D is perhaps TRBD1 (6 bases). The CDR3 is 15 amino acids. Trimming removed 3 bases from V and 5 bases from J, with 15 bases in between. Germline values: CDR1 ENHRY, CDR2 SYGVKD. This CDR3 is CAISEYPGAEDTQYF. The DNA of the CDR3 is TGTGCCATCAGTGAATACCCAGGGGCCGAAGATACGCAGTATTTT.

This clonotype was seen ten or more times. The V call is TRBV20-1, the J call TRBJ2-7; TRBD2 agrees at 8 bases. After removal of 3 bases from V and 0 bases from J, the junction contained 7 bases not matched to a gene. CDR3 size: 15 residues. Germline-derived CDR1 and CDR2 are DFQATT and SNEGSKA (reference sequence). The CDR3 DNA sequence: TGCAGTGCTAGTCCGGGACTAGGGAGCTCCTACGAGCAGTACTTC. Translating it yields CSASPGLGSSYEQYF.

The V and J genes are TRBV4-1 and TRBJ2-6, with D uncertain. The CDR3 runs 15 residues. V lost 0 bases to trimming and J lost 4 bases, with 7 bases between them. CDR1 MGHRA and CDR2 YSYEKL come from the germline V gene. CDR3: CASSQDTPGANVLTF. CDR3 bases: TGCGCCAGCAGCCAAGATACCCCGGGGGCCAACGTCCTGACTTTC.

The chain has TRBV15 and TRBJ2-6, with D tentatively TRBD1 or TRBD2 (6 bases each). The CDR3 is 19 amino acids. Germline V gene data show CDR1 as LNHNV and CDR2 as YYDKDF (reference sequence). The V end lost 0 bases, the J end lost 0 bases, and 15 bases lay between the germline ends. CDR3 residues: CATSRDGGPSYSGANVLTF. CDR3 DNA: TGTGCCACCAGCAGAGATGGGGGGCCCTCTTACTCTGGGGCCAACGTCCTGACTTTC.

This clonotype was observed a handful of times. This sequence joins TRBV6-6 and TRBJ2-1, with 11 bases aligning to TRBD2. CDR1 MNHNY and CDR2 SVGAGI come from the germline V gene (reference sequence). V was pared by 2 bases and J by 7 bases, with 4 bases of the junction left unmatched. The CDR3 totals 15 residues. The CDR3, as DNA: TGTGCCAGCAGTTACGGTAGCGGGGGGGAAAATGAGCAGTTCTTC. Translated: CASSYGSGGENEQFF.

In its sample, this clonotype was seen many times. The chain carries TRBV27 and TRBJ2-7; 8 bases align to TRBD2. In germline, CDR1 is MNHEY, CDR2 SMNVEV (reference sequence). The CDR3 is 15 residues long. V trimming: 1 base; J trimming: 1 base; junction bases outside the gene matches: 3. CDR3 sequence: CASSLFSSGSYEQYF. DNA of the CDR3: TGTGCCAGCAGTTTATTCTCTAGCGGGTCCTACGAGCAGTACTTC.

V gene TRBV5-1 combines with J gene TRBJ1-6, with 7 bases lining up with TRBD1. The V segment lost 3 bases and the J segment 9 bases; nucleotides outside the gene matches: 6. The CDR3 contains 14 residues. Germline V gene data show CDR1 as SGHRS and CDR2 as YFSETQ. CDR3 bases: TGCGCCAGCAGCTCTATTCGGACAGGTTCACCCCTCCACTTT. The encoded protein is CASSSIRTGSPLHF.

This clonotype was picked up many times. This chain links TRBV29-1 with TRBJ2-3, with TRBD1 identical over 8 bases. After removal of 5 bases from V and 2 bases from J, the junction contained 15 bases not matched to a gene. Germline lookup yields CDR1 SQVTM and CDR2 ANQGSEA. The CDR3 is 17 residues long. The CDR3 DNA sequence: TGCAGCGTTAGCAAAGCCCAATTGGACAGGGTCACAGATACGCAGTATTTT. Its translation: CSVSKAQLDRVTDTQYF.

This clonotype was detected ten times or more. The chain carries TRBV7-9 and TRBJ2-7, with D perhaps TRBD2 (6 bases). The V end was cut by 5 bases, the J end by 7 bases, with 15 bases between. The length of the CDR3 is 13 residues. Germline CDR1 is SEHNR and CDR2 is FQNEAQ (reference sequence). CDR3 nucleotide sequence: TGTGCCAGCAGCCTACCGGCTCGGGGGGAGCAGTACTTC. Its protein product is CASSLPARGEQYF.

This clonotype was seen at least ten times. The V call is TRBV5-1, the J call TRBJ1-6; TRBD1 is a possible D gene (5 bases). Germline assignment: CDR1 SGHRS and CDR2 YFSETQ. V was clipped by 4 bases and J by 8 bases, with 16 bases between them. The CDR3 has 15 residues. The CDR3 is CASSPAGGEDSPLHF. The CDR3 nucleotides read TGCGCCAGCAGCCCAGCTGGGGGGGAGGATTCACCCCTCCACTTT.

This clonotype has at least ten counts. The chain combines TRBV19 with TRBJ2-1; D is uncertain. This CDR3 region has 15 residues. With 6 bases removed from V and 3 bases from J, the gap between germline ends came to 15 bases. CDR1 and CDR2 (germline): LNHDA, SQIVND (reference sequence). The CDR3 coding sequence is TGTGCCAGTAGCAAAGACTGGACCCTCTACAATGAGCAGTTCTTC. Encoded protein: CASSKDWTLYNEQFF. The entire variable domain, with the rest obtained from reference TRBV19 and TRBJ2-1, is as follows: DGGITQSPKYLFRKEGQNVTLSCEQNLNHDAMYWYRQDPGQGLRLIYYSQIVNDFQKGDIAEGYSVSREKKESFPLTVTSAQKNPTAFYLCASSKDWTLYNEQFFGPGTRLTVL.

This clonotype was seen repeatedly, ten times or more. The chain employs TRBV5-1 and TRBJ2-1; TRBD2 matches at 12 bases. The CDR3 spans 16 residues. V dropped 4 bases and J dropped 2; count of bases not matched to a gene: 4. Germline V gene lookup returns CDR1 SGHRS and CDR2 YFSETQ. The CDR3 DNA reads as TGCGCCAGCAGCCCCGGACTAGCGGGGACCTACAATGAGCAGTTCTTC. Translation gives CASSPGLAGTYNEQFF.

This clonotype was seen at least ten times. J is TRBJ2-7 and V is TRBV4-2; TRBD2 matches 11 bases. Germline V gene sequence: CDR1 LGHNA, CDR2 YNFKEQ. The V gene end was trimmed by 3 bases and the J gene end by 0 bases; junction bases not matched to a gene: 1. This CDR3 comprises 15 residues. The CDR3, as DNA: TGTGCCAGCAGCCAGACTAGCGGGGTCTCCTACGAGCAGTACTTC. It translates to CASSQTSGVSYEQYF.